This T cell receptor beta chain is from a study of blood T cell repertoires in COVID-19. Across the study: The United States, Italy and Spain provided the acute and convalescent COVID-19 samples.

In the study's own analysis: Amplification of reference gene primers provided the estimated nucleated cell counts. Method: immunoSEQ multiplex PCR; TCRdb's copy keeps in-frame clones and lacks some. V, J and clone size are taken as reported in that table, and D and trimming were inferred from the DNA itself. The sample gives roughly 32,000 clones, almost 90% of which show up once; under 30% is in the top ten. CDR1 is SGHTA and CDR2 is FQGTGA in the germline V gene. The ends lost 7 bases at V and 6 bases at J; junction bases unmatched: 16. CDR3 length equals 17 residues. The source material was peripheral blood. The chain has TRBV7-3 and TRBJ2-1; 9 bases align to TRBD2. This TCR was recovered from a human donor in a cohort sampled during active COVID-19. CDR3 sequence reads: CASTPGASGASANEQFF. The CDR3 region has the DNA TGTGCCAGCACCCCCGGGGCTAGCGGGGCCTCCGCCAATGAGCAGTTCTTC.